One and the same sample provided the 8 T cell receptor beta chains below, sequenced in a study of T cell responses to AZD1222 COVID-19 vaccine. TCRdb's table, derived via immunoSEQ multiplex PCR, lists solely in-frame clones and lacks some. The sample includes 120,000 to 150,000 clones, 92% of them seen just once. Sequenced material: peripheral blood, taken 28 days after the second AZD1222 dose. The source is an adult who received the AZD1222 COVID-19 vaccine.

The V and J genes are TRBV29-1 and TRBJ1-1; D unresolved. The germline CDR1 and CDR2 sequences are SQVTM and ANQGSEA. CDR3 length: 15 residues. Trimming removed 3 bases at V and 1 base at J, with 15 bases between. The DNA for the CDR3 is TGCAGCGTTGAGGGAGGCCCTGGGCCGAACACTGAAGCTTTCTTT. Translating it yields CSVEGGPGPNTEAFF.

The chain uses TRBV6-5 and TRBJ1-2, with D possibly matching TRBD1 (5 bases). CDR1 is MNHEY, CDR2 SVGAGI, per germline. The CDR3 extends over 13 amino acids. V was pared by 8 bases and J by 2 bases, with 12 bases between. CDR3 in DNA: TGTGCCAGCTCCCTAGGGGAAAACTATGGCTACACCTTC. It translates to CASSLGENYGYTF.

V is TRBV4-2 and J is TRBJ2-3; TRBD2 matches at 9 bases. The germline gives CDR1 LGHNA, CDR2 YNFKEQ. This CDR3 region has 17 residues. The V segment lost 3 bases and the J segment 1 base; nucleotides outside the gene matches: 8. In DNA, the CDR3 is TGTGCCAGCAGCCAGAAGGGTGCTAGCGGGGGCACAGATACGCAGTATTTT. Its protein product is CASSQKGASGGTDTQYF.

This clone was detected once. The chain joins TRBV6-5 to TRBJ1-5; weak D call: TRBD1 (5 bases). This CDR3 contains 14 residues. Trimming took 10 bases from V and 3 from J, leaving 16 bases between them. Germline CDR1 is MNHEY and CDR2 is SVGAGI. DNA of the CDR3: TGTGCCACCGCGGGAGGGGAGAACAATCAGCCCCAGCATTTT. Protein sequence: CATAGGENNQPQHF.

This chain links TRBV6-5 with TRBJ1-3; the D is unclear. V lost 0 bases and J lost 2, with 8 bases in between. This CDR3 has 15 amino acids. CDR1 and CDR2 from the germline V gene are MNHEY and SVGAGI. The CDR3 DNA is TGTGCCAGCAGTTACTCGGGCAGACCTGGAAACACCATATATTTT. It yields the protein CASSYSGRPGNTIYF.

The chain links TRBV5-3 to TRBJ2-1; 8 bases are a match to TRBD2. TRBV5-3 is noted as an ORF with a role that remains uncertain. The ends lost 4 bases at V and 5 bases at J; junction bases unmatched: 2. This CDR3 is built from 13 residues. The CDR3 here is CARSQGLDNEQFF. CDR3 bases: TGTGCCAGAAGCCAGGGACTAGACAATGAGCAGTTCTTC.

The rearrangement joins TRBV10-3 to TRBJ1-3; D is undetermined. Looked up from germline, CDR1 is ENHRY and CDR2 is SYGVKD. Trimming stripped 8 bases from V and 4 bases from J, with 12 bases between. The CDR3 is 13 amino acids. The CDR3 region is CAIFSGGGNTIYF. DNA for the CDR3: TGTGCCATCTTCTCTGGTGGAGGAAACACCATATATTTT.

The DNA of the CDR3 is TGTGCCACCAGTGATTTGCGACGGCAGAGATTCACTGAAGCTTTCTTT. Its translation is CATSDLRRQRFTEAFF. The V gene is TRBV24-1, the J gene TRBJ1-1; no clear D. This CDR3 spans 16 amino acids. Germline CDR1 reads KGHDR; CDR2 reads SFDVKD. V gave up 0 bases and J gave up 4 bases, with 14 bases separating them.